This TCR beta chain was captured in a study of beta chain features in type 1 diabetes. At the level of the study: The study found patients and healthy donors alike in age, gender and cell yields. General study points: Moderate yet significant TCRB CDR3 shortening was seen in Type 1 diabetes patients in all four CD4+ subsets.

Germline CDR1 reads SQVTM; CDR2 reads ANQGSEA. V was pared by 1 base and J by 14 bases, with 14 bases between. The CDR3 has 11 amino acids. Every donor provided one heparinised blood draw, which averaged roughly 120 mL. Sort purity for all populations was recorded as exceeding 98%. The sequenced template was cDNA made from the entire isolated RNA. Around 3.7 million reads was the average for naive, central memory and regulatory T cell samples. Some clones are missing from TCRdb's copy, which holds only in-frame ones; the method was immunoSEQ multiplex PCR. The table has under 250,000 clones, roughly 13% seen once; the top ten hold just under 0.02%. As concerns this clone: Its matching antigen is unknown.

This rearrangement joins TRBV29-1 to TRBJ1-1, with D perhaps matching TRBD1 (5 bases). The TCR was taken from a man aged 25 to 40 with type 1 diabetes. The sample taken for sequencing was naive CD4+ T cells from blood. The CDR3 nucleotides read TGCAGCGTTGAAGCGGGTCAGGGTTCCTTCTTT. Residues: CSVEAGQGSFF.